Each of the 20 T cell receptor beta chains below was sequenced from the same sample in a study of a mutant IDH1 vaccine in newly diagnosed glioma. Described time point: week 23, last vaccination. A single vaccine dose contained 300 ug of mutant IDH1 20-mer peptide, and topical imiquimod was used with it. The assay was immunoSEQ multiplex PCR, and TCRdb's table has in-frame clones only and misses some. The sample holds about 43,000 clones, around 84% seen once. These receptors have no identified antigens. Source: PBMCs, taken from a glioma patient whose treatment included an IDH1 peptide vaccine. Receptors originate from a woman aged 18 to 35 with glioma. Some clones in this sample may be carry-over from other donors' samples.

V and J are TRBV9 and TRBJ2-4; TRBD2 aligns across 8 bases. J lost 4 bases, V lost 4 bases, and 13 bases had no gene match. The CDR3 spans 17 residues. Germline V gene lookup returns CDR1 SGDLS and CDR2 YYNGEE. In DNA, the CDR3 is TGTGCCAGCAGCCTCGGGGGGGCACTGGATAGGAAAAACATTCAGTACTTC. Translating gives CASSLGGALDRKNIQYF. Variable domain in full (rest from reference TRBV9 and TRBJ2-4): DSGVTQTPKHLITATGQRVTLRCSPRSGDLSVYWYQQSLDQGLQFLIQYYNGEERAKGNILERFSAQQFPDLHSELNLSSLELGDSALYFCASSLGGALDRKNIQYFGAGTRLSVL.

CDR3 sequence: CASSAGAGPGETQYF. The CDR3 DNA reads TGTGCCAGCAGTGCAGGAGCGGGCCCCGGAGAGACCCAGTACTTC. The J gene is TRBJ2-5, the V gene TRBV6-1; D is possibly TRBD2 (6 bases). The CDR3 contains 15 residues. Looked up from germline, CDR1 is MNHNS and CDR2 is SASEGT. Trimming left V 4 bases short and J 4 bases short, with 16 bases between.

The CDR3 loop reads CASSLAGAEGYGYTF. In nucleotides, the CDR3 is TGTGCCAGCAGCTTAGCAGGGGCTGAGGGCTATGGCTACACCTTC. The chain combines TRBV7-2 with TRBJ1-2; tentative D call: TRBD1 (5 bases). The CDR3 loop spans 15 amino acids. The germline gives CDR1 SGHTA, CDR2 FQGNSA. V dropped 0 bases and J dropped 4 bases, with 12 bases sitting between them. Full variable domain (outside the CDR3, taken from reference TRBV7-2 and TRBJ1-2): GAGVSQSPSNKVTEKGKDVELRCDPISGHTALYWYRQSLGQGLEFLIYFQGNSAPDKSGLPSDRFSAERTGGSVSTLTIQRTQQEDSAVYLCASSLAGAEGYGYTFGSGTRLTVV.

The chain links TRBV4-2 to TRBJ1-1; D is possibly TRBD1 (6 bases). The germline V and J ends were trimmed by 3 bases and 5 bases, with 7 bases remaining between them. In germline, CDR1 is LGHNA, CDR2 YNFKEQ. The CDR3 runs to 12 residues. CDR3 region: CASSQDSTEAFF. As DNA, the CDR3 is TGTGCCAGCAGCCAGGACAGTACTGAAGCTTTCTTT.

The genes are TRBV29-1 and TRBJ2-7; D ambiguous. The germline gives CDR1 SQVTM, CDR2 ANQGSEA. This CDR3 has 13 amino acids. Trimming left V 2 bases short and J 2 bases short, with 10 bases between. CDR3 bases: TGCAGCGTTGAAACAGCAGGCACCTACGAGCAGTACTTC. As protein: CSVETAGTYEQYF.

V gene TRBV6-5 combines with J gene TRBJ2-1; tentative D call: TRBD2 (5 bases). The CDR3 consists of 12 residues. Germline V CDR1 and CDR2: MNHEY, SVGAGI. The ends were cut back, 11 bases at V and 5 bases at J, with 13 bases in the middle. This CDR3 reads CASRTFNNEQFF. The CDR3 DNA is TGTGCCTCGAGGACTTTCAACAATGAGCAGTTCTTC.

The chain recombines TRBV6-1 with TRBJ2-1; no definite D call. The germline CDR1 and CDR2 sequences are MNHNS and SASEGT. The CDR3 length is 13 residues. V lost 6 bases and J 0 bases, leaving 6 bases between the germline ends. DNA for the CDR3: TGTGCCAGCAGATCTTCCTCCTACAATGAGCAGTTCTTC. Protein product: CASRSSSYNEQFF.

The chain couples TRBV6-5 to TRBJ2-4; D gene unclear. V lost 6 bases and J lost 6, with 12 bases in between. The CDR3 runs 13 residues. CDR1 is MNHEY, CDR2 SVGAGI, per germline. The CDR3 DNA is TGTGCCAGCAGCTCCTCGGGTATAAACATTCAGTACTTC. Encoded protein: CASSSSGINIQYF.

The chain joins TRBV19 to TRBJ2-6; 12 bases match TRBD1. V trimming: 7 bases; J trimming: 3 bases; junction bases outside the gene matches: 4. Germline V CDR1 and CDR2: LNHDA, SQIVND (reference sequence). CDR3 length equals 16 residues. Written as DNA, the CDR3 is TGTGCCAGTAACCGGGACAGGGGGCTTGGGGCCAACGTCCTGACTTTC. Encoded protein: CASNRDRGLGANVLTF.

CDR3 coding DNA: TGTGCCAGTAGCGTTACTAGCGGGACTCACAATGAGCAGTTCTTC. It encodes CASSVTSGTHNEQFF. V usage is TRBV19 and J usage is TRBJ2-1; 10 nucleotides line up with TRBD2. The germline CDR1 and CDR2 sequences are LNHDA and SQIVND (reference sequence). This CDR3 comprises 15 residues. V gave up 6 bases and J gave up 5 bases; unmatched junction bases: 7. Filled out from reference TRBV19 and TRBJ2-1, the complete variable domain reads DGGITQSPKYLFRKEGQNVTLSCEQNLNHDAMYWYRQDPGQGLRLIYYSQIVNDFQKGDIAEGYSVSREKKESFPLTVTSAQKNPTAFYLCASSVTSGTHNEQFFGPGTRLTVL.

The chain recombines TRBV25-1 with TRBJ2-1, with D unresolved. CDR3 size: 12 residues. Per the germline V gene, CDR1 is MGHDK and CDR2 is SYGVNS. Trimming removed 2 bases at V and 4 bases at J, with 3 bases between. The CDR3 loop is CASSEGYNEQFF. In DNA form, the CDR3 reads TGTGCCAGCAGTGAAGGGTACAATGAGCAGTTCTTC.

This clone was observed a single time. The V gene is TRBV29-1, the J gene TRBJ1-1; D remains ambiguous. This CDR3 is 14 amino acids long. V was trimmed by 6 bases and J by 6 bases, leaving 20 bases between them. The germline V gene encodes CDR1 SQVTM and CDR2 ANQGSEA. This CDR3 reads CSVVQTGWFAEAFF. CDR3 nucleotide sequence: TGCAGCGTAGTCCAGACGGGATGGTTCGCTGAAGCTTTCTTT.

The chain recombines TRBV19 with TRBJ2-7; TRBD2 is a possible D gene (5 bases). The germline V and J ends were trimmed by 8 bases and 7 bases, with 18 bases remaining between them. The CDR3 loop spans 13 amino acids. CDR1 and CDR2 from the germline V gene are LNHDA and SQIVND (reference sequence). For the CDR3, the DNA is TGTGCCAGTGGCGGGCCTTCCAGAGGAGAGCAGTACTTC. Protein: CASGGPSRGEQYF.

V is TRBV10-3 and J is TRBJ1-3, with 8 bases aligning to TRBD1. The trim removed 2 bases at V and 3 bases at J, leaving 9 bases unmatched. This CDR3 is built from 17 residues. Germline-derived CDR1 and CDR2 are ENHRY and SYGVKD. CDR3 loop: CAISEPSRGQNGNTIYF. CDR3 DNA sequence: TGTGCCATCAGTGAGCCCTCCAGGGGGCAAAATGGAAACACCATATATTTT.

The chain uses TRBV14 and TRBJ1-6; 7 bases align to TRBD1. J lost 10 bases, V lost 4 bases, and 7 bases had no gene match. CDR1 SGHDN and CDR2 FVKESK come from the germline V gene. This CDR3 region has 14 residues. CDR3 protein: CASSLRTGGSPLHF. The DNA of the CDR3 is TGTGCCAGCAGCCTCCGGACAGGAGGGTCACCCCTCCACTTT.

The chain carries TRBV10-3 and TRBJ2-7; D may be TRBD1 (6 bases). The germline CDR1 and CDR2 sequences are ENHRY and SYGVKD. V lost 5 bases to trimming and J lost 3 bases, with 11 bases between them. This CDR3 is built from 13 residues. CDR3 sequence reads: CAISSDRNYEQYF. CDR3 DNA: TGTGCCATCAGTTCCGACAGGAACTACGAGCAGTACTTC.

The V call is TRBV11-2, the J call TRBJ1-2, with D possibly being TRBD1 (5 bases). The length of the CDR3 is 15 residues. Between the trimmed V and J ends, which lost 0 bases and 2 bases, there was a span of 10 bases. Germline CDR1 and CDR2: SGHAT and FQNNGV. As DNA, the CDR3 is TGTGCCAGCAGCTTAGATGGGGCAGGGAACTATGGCTACACCTTC. It translates to CASSLDGAGNYGYTF.

This chain joins TRBV6-5 and TRBJ2-1; weak D call: TRBD2 (5 bases). CDR1 MNHEY and CDR2 SVGAGI come from the germline V gene. Between the trimmed V and J ends, which lost 5 bases and 7 bases, there was a span of 12 bases. There are 13 residues in the CDR3. CDR3 coding DNA: TGTGCCAGCAGTACGGGGTGGCTAAATGAGCAGTTCTTC. This codes for CASSTGWLNEQFF.

The J gene is TRBJ1-1, the V gene TRBV7-2; D remains ambiguous. This CDR3 contains 17 residues. From germline, CDR1 is SGHTA and CDR2 FQGNSA. The V and J ends lost 1 base and 2 bases respectively, with 17 bases between them. The CDR3 is CASSLEVRSSFNTEAFF. CDR3 sequence (DNA): TGTGCCAGCAGCTTAGAGGTGCGGTCTAGTTTTAACACTGAAGCTTTCTTT. Filled out from reference TRBV7-2 and TRBJ1-1, the complete variable domain reads GAGVSQSPSNKVTEKGKDVELRCDPISGHTALYWYRQSLGQGLEFLIYFQGNSAPDKSGLPSDRFSAERTGGSVSTLTIQRTQQEDSAVYLCASSLEVRSSFNTEAFFGQGTRLTVV.

This chain connects TRBV9 to TRBJ1-2; 7 nucleotides match TRBD1. CDR1 is SGDLS, CDR2 YYNGEE, per germline. Germline trimming cut 3 bases from V and 4 bases from J; bases unmatched to any gene: 9. CDR3 length: 15 residues. CDR3 loop: CASSARTGTAYGYTF. Here the CDR3 DNA reads TGTGCCAGCAGCGCCCGGACCGGGACAGCCTATGGCTACACCTTC.